A single sample is the source of the 16 T cell receptor beta chains below, sequenced in a study of response to subunit inactivated influenza vaccine. From the RT-PCR reads, TCRdb called clonotypes with MiXCR, one entry per CDR3 protein. Among a few hundred thousand distinct CDR3 sequences, roughly 15% were seen once, and the ten largest hold 11%. Sequencing was performed on PBMCs from blood, taken about 13 days after vaccination. The source of these receptors is a man aged 50 to 60 who received an inactivated influenza vaccine.

This clonotype turned up a few times. The rearrangement uses TRBV7-2 and TRBJ2-2, with D possibly matching TRBD2 (6 bases). The CDR3 is 15 amino acids. Germline assignment: CDR1 SGHTA and CDR2 FQGNSA. Trimming left V 5 bases short and J 1 base short, with 11 bases between. The CDR3 region is CASSPSRGNTGELFF. The DNA for the CDR3 is TGTGCCAGCAGCCCATCGCGGGGGAACACCGGGGAGCTGTTTTTT.

This clonotype occurred a few times. V gene TRBV3-1 combines with J gene TRBJ2-3; unclear D gene. Germline lookup yields CDR1 LGHDT and CDR2 YNNKEL (reference sequence). Trimming left V 1 base short and J 0 bases short, with 8 bases between. The CDR3 spans 15 residues. In DNA, the CDR3 is TGTGCCAGCAGCCAAGGTCTAACAAGCACAGATACGCAGTATTTT. It is translated as CASSQGLTSTDTQYF.

The rearrangement joins TRBV27 to TRBJ2-7; possible D gene TRBD1, 5 bases. The ends were cut back, 3 bases at V and 3 bases at J, with 12 bases in the middle. CDR1 and CDR2 (germline): MNHEY, SMNVEV (reference sequence). The CDR3 is 14 residues long. The CDR3 loop reads CASSFKGSGYEQYF. The CDR3 bases are TGTGCCAGCAGTTTTAAGGGGTCGGGCTACGAGCAGTACTTC.

This chain joins TRBV20-1 and TRBJ2-3, with unresolved D. The CDR3 totals 14 residues. Germline loops: CDR1 DFQATT, CDR2 SNEGSKA (reference sequence). V lost 6 bases and J lost 1, with 14 bases in between. CDR3 in amino acids: CSAPTAVGTDTQYF. CDR3 nucleotide sequence: TGCAGTGCCCCGACCGCGGTCGGCACAGATACGCAGTATTTT.

The rearrangement links TRBV28 to TRBJ1-3; D is uncertain. The CDR3 spans 19 residues. V was pared by 2 bases and J by 0 bases, with 20 bases between. Germline V gene data show CDR1 as MDHEN and CDR2 as SYDVKM. For the CDR3, the DNA is TGTGCCAGCAGTTTACAACCTAGGGATGTGTGGATCTCTGGAAACACCATATATTTT. This sequence encodes CASSLQPRDVWISGNTIYF.

This clonotype was picked up a small number of times. J is TRBJ2-3 and V is TRBV14, with D possibly TRBD2 on 5 matching bases. With 0 bases removed from V and 7 bases from J, the gap between germline ends came to 14 bases. CDR3 length: 15 residues. Germline CDR1 is SGHDN and CDR2 is FVKESK. The CDR3 sequence is CASSQEAFSGNTQYF. The CDR3 coding sequence is TGTGCCAGCAGCCAAGAGGCCTTTTCGGGAAATACGCAGTATTTT.

The rearrangement links TRBV4-1 to TRBJ2-5, with 10 bases that match TRBD1. Germline values: CDR1 MGHRA, CDR2 YSYEKL. With V trimmed by 3 bases and J by 2 bases, 9 bases remained unmatched. The CDR3 totals 17 residues. The CDR3 nucleotides read TGCGCCAGCAGCCAGGGACAGGGGCCAGTCGGGCAAGAGACCCAGTACTTC. Its translation is CASSQGQGPVGQETQYF.

The chain carries TRBV29-1 and TRBJ2-2; 9 nucleotides align to TRBD2. Per germline, CDR1 SQVTM and CDR2 ANQGSEA. Losses at the gene ends were 6 bases for V and 1 base for J; bases not matched to a gene: 0. The CDR3 length is 13 residues. The CDR3 nucleotides are TGCAGCGTGACTAGCGGGAACACCGGGGAGCTGTTTTTT. It translates to CSVTSGNTGELFF.

This chain joins TRBV5-1 and TRBJ2-5, with 10 bases that match TRBD2. This CDR3 has 15 residues. With 3 bases clipped from V and 4 bases from J, the junction kept 6 bases outside the gene matches. In germline, CDR1 is SGHRS, CDR2 YFSETQ. CDR3 sequence: CASSSGSGRSETQYF. As DNA, the CDR3 is TGCGCCAGCAGCTCCGGTAGCGGGAGGTCAGAGACCCAGTACTTC. Variable domain in full (rest from reference TRBV5-1 and TRBJ2-5): KAGVTQTPRYLIKTRGQQVTLSCSPISGHRSVSWYQQTPGQGLQFLFEYFSETQRNKGNFPGRFSGRQFSNSRSEMNVSTLELGDSALYLCASSSGSGRSETQYFGPGTRLLVL.

This rearrangement joins TRBV19 to TRBJ2-7; D may be TRBD1 or TRBD2 (5 bases each). Germline CDR1 and CDR2: LNHDA and SQIVND (reference sequence). The CDR3 spans 15 residues. The germline V and J ends were trimmed by 1 base and 2 bases, with 12 bases remaining between them. CDR3 protein: CASSIAFGGAYEQYF. CDR3 in DNA: TGTGCCAGTAGTATAGCATTTGGGGGAGCCTACGAGCAGTACTTC.

The chain is built from TRBV15 and TRBJ2-4; D is unclear. Trimming left V 5 bases short and J 7 bases short, with 18 bases between. Germline V lookup: CDR1 LNHNV, CDR2 YYDKDF (reference sequence). CDR3 length equals 15 residues. The CDR3 sequence is CATSVNYGVTNIQYF. CDR3 nucleotide sequence: TGTGCCACCAGCGTTAACTATGGGGTAACGAACATTCAGTACTTC.

This clonotype was counted between two and nine times. The CDR3 reads CASSLGKGQQAFF. DNA for the CDR3: TGTGCCAGCAGTTTAGGTAAGGGGCAGCAGGCTTTCTTT. The J gene is TRBJ1-1, the V gene TRBV28; D perhaps matches TRBD1 (5 bases). V lost 2 bases, J lost 11 bases, and 15 bases lay in between. The CDR3 covers 13 residues. Germline V lookup: CDR1 MDHEN, CDR2 SYDVKM.

In its sample, this clonotype was seen many times. The CDR3 is CASSLGGRRQDTQYF. In DNA, the CDR3 is TGCGCCAGCAGCTTGGGAGGGAGGCGTCAGGATACGCAGTATTTT. The J gene is TRBJ2-3, the V gene TRBV5-1; maybe TRBD2 (6 bases). The V gene lost 0 bases and the J gene lost 6 bases, with 14 bases spanning the gap. The CDR3 has 15 amino acids. Germline lookup yields CDR1 SGHRS and CDR2 YFSETQ.

This clonotype showed up just a few times. J is TRBJ1-2 and V is TRBV4-2; D is possibly TRBD1 (5 bases). Per germline, CDR1 LGHNA and CDR2 YNFKEQ. CDR3 length: 15 residues. The ends were cut back, 6 bases at V and 5 bases at J, with 19 bases in the middle. CDR3 DNA: TGTGCCAGCAGGGCCCCTCCAGGGCAGTCATATGGCTACACCTTC. Its translation: CASRAPPGQSYGYTF.

The genes are TRBV9 and TRBJ2-1, with D perhaps matching TRBD1 or TRBD2 (5 bases each). V shed 4 bases and J shed 2 bases, with 13 bases lying between them. Per the germline V gene, CDR1 is SGDLS and CDR2 is YYNGEE. The CDR3 is 15 residues long. The CDR3 protein is CASSPWGSAYNEQFF. The CDR3 coding sequence is TGTGCCAGCAGCCCCTGGGGGAGTGCCTACAATGAGCAGTTCTTC.

This clonotype has only a few counts. The V gene is TRBV14, the J gene TRBJ2-7; perhaps TRBD1 as D (6 bases). The CDR3 is made up of 13 amino acids. V shed 2 bases and J shed 10 bases, with 15 bases lying between them. CDR1 is SGHDN, CDR2 FVKESK, per germline. This chain's CDR3 is CASSQRGNGRQYF. The CDR3 DNA sequence: TGTGCCAGCAGCCAAAGGGGGAATGGGCGACAGTACTTC.